In its sample, the clone carrying this TCR beta chain was seen many times. The method was immunoSEQ multiplex PCR; TCRdb's version includes in-frame clones alone and lacks a portion of them. Of around 100,000 clones in the sample, roughly 92% are singletons; the top ten hold 1.2%. This record comes from a study of T cell changes during pregnancy in multiple sclerosis. This CDR3 comprises 15 residues. J lost 7 bases, V lost 2 bases, and 5 bases had no gene match. CDR1 and CDR2 from the germline V gene are SGDLS and YYNGEE. The TCR was taken from a female donor with multiple sclerosis, enrolled in a pregnancy study. The chain has TRBV9 and TRBJ2-2, with 10 bases fitting TRBD2. The material sequenced was peripheral blood, taken in the second trimester of pregnancy. The DNA of the CDR3 is TGTGCCAGCAGCGTCGCTAGCGGGAGTAACGGGGAGCTGTTTTTT. This translates into CASSVASGSNGELFF.